One and the same sample provided the 5 T cell receptor beta chains below, sequenced in a study of shared clonotypes between healthy human individuals. Cells designated naive CD8 were CD45RO-negative and were positively selected for CCR7, with terminally differentiated effector memory CD45RA+ cells excluded. Assay: immunoSEQ multiplex PCR; the TCRdb copy retains only in-frame clones and omits some. The repertoire includes under 850,000 clones, around 92% of them detected once, and about 24% sits in the top ten. Specimen: naive CD8+ T cells sorted from blood. The receptor set was obtained from a man between 25 and 39 years old in good health.

The chain carries TRBV18 and TRBJ2-7; 7 bases match TRBD2. V lost 0 bases, J lost 1 base, and 9 bases stayed unmatched. Germline V gene lookup returns CDR1 KGHSH and CDR2 LQKENI. The CDR3 has 17 amino acids. The CDR3 sequence: CASSPPLGGSGSYEQYF. The CDR3, as DNA: TGTGCCAGCTCACCACCTTTAGGCGGGAGCGGGTCCTACGAGCAGTACTTC. The full variable domain, with the rest looked up from reference TRBV18 and TRBJ2-7, is NAGVMQNPRHLVRRRGQEARLRCSPMKGHSHVYWYRQLPEEGLKFMVYLQKENIIDESGMPKERFSAEFPKEGPSILRIQQVVRGDSAAYFCASSPPLGGSGSYEQYFGPGTRLTVT.

This chain links TRBV7-3 with TRBJ2-2; D remains unclear. The V and J ends lost 5 bases and 2 bases respectively, with 6 bases between them. This CDR3 comprises 13 residues. Germline V gene sequence: CDR1 SGHTA, CDR2 FQGTGA. The CDR3 DNA follows: TGTGCCAGCAGCCTTACAAACACCGGGGAGCTGTTTTTT. Translation gives CASSLTNTGELFF.

The chain couples TRBV7-8 to TRBJ2-3, with 10 bases matching TRBD2. The CDR3 contains 16 residues. The junction had 9 bases not matched to a gene; V was cut back by 5 bases and J by 4 bases. The V gene's germline CDR1 is SGHVS and CDR2 FQNEAQ. CDR3 residues: CASSPPSSGSPDTQYF. The CDR3 DNA follows: TGTGCCAGCAGCCCCCCATCTAGCGGGAGCCCAGATACGCAGTATTTT.

V is TRBV2 and J is TRBJ2-6; D remains ambiguous. Trimming took 2 bases from V and 0 from J, leaving 5 bases between them. This CDR3 region has 15 residues. Germline V gene data show CDR1 as SNHLY and CDR2 as FYNNEI. CDR3 nucleotide sequence: TGTGCCAGCAGTGAAAGGTCCTCTGGGGCCAACGTCCTGACTTTC. Protein sequence: CASSERSSGANVLTF.

The chain recombines TRBV29-1 with TRBJ1-1; D might be TRBD1 (6 bases). With 6 bases removed from V and 7 bases from J, the gap between germline ends came to 12 bases. CDR3 size: 11 residues. CDR1 and CDR2 (germline): SQVTM, ANQGSEA. In DNA, the CDR3 is TGCAGCGTGAGAAGGGGGAGTGAAGCTTTCTTT. It translates to CSVRRGSEAFF. The full variable domain, rest sourced from reference TRBV29-1 and TRBJ1-1, is SAVISQKPSRDICQRGTSLTIQCQVDSQVTMMFWYRQQPGQSLTLIATANQGSEATYESGFVIDKFPISRPNLTFSTLTVSNMSPEDSSIYLCSVRRGSEAFFGQGTRLTVV.